This T cell receptor beta chain originates from a study of cytomegalovirus exposure and HLA in healthy donors. General study points: 150 to 200 TCR beta chains were listed as cytomegalovirus-associated. Several of the most significant clusters were apparently associated with common viral pathogens in a later analysis.

About this clone: Its antigen is not identified.

The germline V gene has CDR1 SGHAT and CDR2 FQNNGV. V shed 0 bases and J shed 5 bases, with 13 bases lying between them. CDR3 size: 15 residues. PCR involved 60 Vbeta and 13 Jbeta primers. The method was immunoSEQ multiplex PCR; TCRdb's version includes in-frame clones alone and lacks a portion of them. This repertoire shows about 160,000 clones, less than 90% found once; its top ten account for almost 2%. This receptor was obtained from a woman aged 18 to 35 in good health and CMV-seronegative. The chain carries TRBV11-2 and TRBJ2-5; no definite D call. The sequencing input was PBMCs. The CDR3: CASSLEGGRGETQYF. DNA for the CDR3: TGTGCCAGCAGCTTAGAGGGTGGAAGAGGCGAGACCCAGTACTTC. Together with reference TRBV11-2 and TRBJ2-5, the CDR3 gives the full variable domain: EAGVAQSPRYKIIEKRQSVAFWCNPISGHATLYWYQQILGQGPKLLIQFQNNGVVDDSQLPKDRFSAERLKGVDSTLKIQPAKLEDSAVYLCASSLEGGRGETQYFGPGTRLLVL.